Listed below are T cell receptor beta chains from one sample, sequenced in a study of T cells in Graves' hyperthyroidism and ophthalmopathy. MiXCR, applied by TCRdb to the multiplex PCR reads, yields one record per CDR3 protein. The data show a few hundred thousand distinct CDR3 sequences, 13% to 15% seen once. Source material: blood. The source of these receptors is a woman aged 55-69 years with Graves' ophthalmopathy. CDR3s include the opening cysteine and the closing phenylalanine or tryptophan. The D gene is left open where the match is weak.

>TRBV5-1|TRBD2
CASSFSGQSYEQYF
>TRBV4-1|NA
CASSHSLEQFF
>TRBV3-1|TRBD1
CASSHGLGGQGARSPLHF
>TRBV20-1|NA
CSASYTLNQPQHF
>TRBV6-1|NA
CASSEYGTIGTGELFF
>TRBV5-1|NA
CASSLDSGRHNEQFF
>TRBV2|TRBD1
CASSEQGTDYEKLFF
>TRBV5-5|NA
CASSLPSFGTDTQYF
>TRBV11-2|NA
CASSLDRDEQFF
>TRBV15|NA
CATKPNRDGANVLTF
>TRBV20-1|NA
CSARDGTRGTDTQYF
>TRBV5-1|TRBD1
CASSHGQGSYNEQFF